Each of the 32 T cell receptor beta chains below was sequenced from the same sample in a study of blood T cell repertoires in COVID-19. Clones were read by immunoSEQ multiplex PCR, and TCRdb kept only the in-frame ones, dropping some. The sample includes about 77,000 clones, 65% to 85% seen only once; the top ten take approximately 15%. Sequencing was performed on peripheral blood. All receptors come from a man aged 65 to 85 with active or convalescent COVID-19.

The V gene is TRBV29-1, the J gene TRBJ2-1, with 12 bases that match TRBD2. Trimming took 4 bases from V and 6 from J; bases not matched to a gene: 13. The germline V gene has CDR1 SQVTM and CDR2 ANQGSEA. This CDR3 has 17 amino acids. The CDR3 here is CSVVALAGGPEANEQFF. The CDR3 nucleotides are TGCAGCGTTGTGGCCCTAGCGGGGGGGCCTGAGGCCAATGAGCAGTTCTTC.

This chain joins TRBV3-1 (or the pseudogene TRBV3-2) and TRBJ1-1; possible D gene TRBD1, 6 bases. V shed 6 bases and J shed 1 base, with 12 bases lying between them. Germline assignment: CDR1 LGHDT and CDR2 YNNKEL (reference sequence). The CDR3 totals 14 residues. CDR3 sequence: CASRPGAGNTEAFF. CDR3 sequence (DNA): TGTGCCAGCAGACCAGGGGCTGGGAACACTGAAGCTTTCTTT.

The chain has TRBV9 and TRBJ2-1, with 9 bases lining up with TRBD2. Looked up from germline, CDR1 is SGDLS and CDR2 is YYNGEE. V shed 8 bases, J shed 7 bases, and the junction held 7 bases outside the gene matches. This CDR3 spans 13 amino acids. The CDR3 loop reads CASSGTSRNEQFF. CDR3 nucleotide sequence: TGTGCCAGTTCCGGGACTAGCCGAAATGAGCAGTTCTTC.

The CDR3 sequence is CASRWDCQETQYF. The DNA for the CDR3 is TGTGCCAGCAGATGGGACTGCCAAGAGACCCAGTACTTC. This chain joins TRBV21-1 and TRBJ2-5; the D call TRBD2 from the table was never checked on the DNA. TRBV21-1 constitutes a pseudogene. The CDR3 is 13 amino acids.

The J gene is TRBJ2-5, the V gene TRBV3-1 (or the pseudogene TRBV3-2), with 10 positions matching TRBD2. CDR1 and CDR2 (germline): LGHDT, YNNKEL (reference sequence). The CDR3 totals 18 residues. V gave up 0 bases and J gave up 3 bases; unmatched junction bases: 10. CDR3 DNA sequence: TGTGCCAGCAGCCAAGAGACCTACACTAGCGGGGAAAAAGAGACCCAGTACTTC. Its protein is CASSQETYTSGEKETQYF.

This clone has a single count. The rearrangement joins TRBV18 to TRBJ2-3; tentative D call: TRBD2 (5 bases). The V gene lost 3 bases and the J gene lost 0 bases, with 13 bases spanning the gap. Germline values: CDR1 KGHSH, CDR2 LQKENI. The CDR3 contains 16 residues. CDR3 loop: CASSPLAGHSTDTQYF. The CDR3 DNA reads TGTGCCAGCTCACCCCTTGCGGGCCATAGCACAGATACGCAGTATTTT.

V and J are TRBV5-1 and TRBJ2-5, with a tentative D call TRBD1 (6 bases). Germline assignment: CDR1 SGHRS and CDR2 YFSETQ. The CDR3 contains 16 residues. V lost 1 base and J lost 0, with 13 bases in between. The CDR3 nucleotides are TGCGCCAGCAGCTTGTTCACAGGGCAGTACCAAGAGACCCAGTACTTC. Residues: CASSLFTGQYQETQYF.

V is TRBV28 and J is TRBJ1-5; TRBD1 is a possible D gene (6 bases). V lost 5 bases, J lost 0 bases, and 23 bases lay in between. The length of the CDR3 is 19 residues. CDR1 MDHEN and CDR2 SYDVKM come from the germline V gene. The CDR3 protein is CASSVRYPGTQYSNQPQHF. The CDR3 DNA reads TGTGCCAGCAGTGTCCGATACCCCGGGACACAATATAGCAATCAGCCCCAGCATTTT.

CDR3 amino acids: CASSEGTGLSNSPLHF. The CDR3 DNA is TGTGCCAGCAGTGAAGGGACAGGGCTTTCTAATTCACCCCTCCACTTT. The chain carries TRBV2 and TRBJ1-6; TRBD1 agrees at 8 bases. The CDR3 is made up of 16 amino acids. Germline V gene sequence: CDR1 SNHLY, CDR2 FYNNEI. V shed 1 base, J shed 6 bases, and the junction held 5 bases outside the gene matches.

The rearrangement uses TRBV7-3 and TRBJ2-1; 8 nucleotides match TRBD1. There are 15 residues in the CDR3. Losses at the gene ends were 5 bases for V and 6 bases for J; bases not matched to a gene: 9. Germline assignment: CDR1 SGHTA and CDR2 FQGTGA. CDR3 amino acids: CASSPNPTGANEQFF. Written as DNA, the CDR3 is TGTGCCAGCAGCCCCAACCCGACAGGGGCCAATGAGCAGTTCTTC.

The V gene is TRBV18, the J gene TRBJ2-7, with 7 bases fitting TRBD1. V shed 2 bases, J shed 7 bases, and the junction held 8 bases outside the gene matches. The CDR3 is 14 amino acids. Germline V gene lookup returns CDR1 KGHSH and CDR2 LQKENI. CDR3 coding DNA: TGTGCCAGCTCACCAACGACAGGGTTGCGGGAGCAGTACTTC. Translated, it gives CASSPTTGLREQYF.

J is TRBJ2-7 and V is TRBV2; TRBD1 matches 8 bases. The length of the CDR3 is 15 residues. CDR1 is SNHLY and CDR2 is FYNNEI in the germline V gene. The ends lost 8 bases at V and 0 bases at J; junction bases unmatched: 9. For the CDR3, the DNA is TGTGCCAGCCTCGGTTGGGACAGGAGCTCCTACGAGCAGTACTTC. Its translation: CASLGWDRSSYEQYF.

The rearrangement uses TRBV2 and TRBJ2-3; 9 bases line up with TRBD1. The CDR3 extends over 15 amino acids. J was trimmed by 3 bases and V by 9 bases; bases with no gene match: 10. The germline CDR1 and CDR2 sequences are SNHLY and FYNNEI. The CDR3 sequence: CASTGQGFFTDTQYF. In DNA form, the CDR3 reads TGTGCCAGTACGGGACAGGGATTTTTTACAGATACGCAGTATTTT.

The CDR3 here is CASNPQGVGNQPQHF. CDR3 DNA sequence: TGTGCCAGCAATCCACAGGGGGTTGGCAATCAGCCCCAGCATTTT. This chain links TRBV28 with TRBJ1-5; 8 bases map to TRBD1. The CDR3 is made up of 15 amino acids. The trim removed 7 bases at V and 2 bases at J, leaving 7 bases unmatched. The germline gives CDR1 MDHEN, CDR2 SYDVKM.

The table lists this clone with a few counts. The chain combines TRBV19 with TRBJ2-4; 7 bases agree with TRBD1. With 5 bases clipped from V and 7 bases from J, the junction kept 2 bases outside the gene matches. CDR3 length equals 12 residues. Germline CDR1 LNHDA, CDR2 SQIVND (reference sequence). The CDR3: CASSLQGNIQYF. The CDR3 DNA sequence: TGTGCCAGTAGTCTACAGGGGAACATTCAGTACTTC.

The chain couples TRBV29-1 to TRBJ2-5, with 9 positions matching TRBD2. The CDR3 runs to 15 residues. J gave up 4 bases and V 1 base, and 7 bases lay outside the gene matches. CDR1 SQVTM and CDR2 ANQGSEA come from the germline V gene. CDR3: CSVEASGVALETQYF. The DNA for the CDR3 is TGCAGCGTTGAAGCTAGCGGGGTCGCCCTAGAGACCCAGTACTTC.

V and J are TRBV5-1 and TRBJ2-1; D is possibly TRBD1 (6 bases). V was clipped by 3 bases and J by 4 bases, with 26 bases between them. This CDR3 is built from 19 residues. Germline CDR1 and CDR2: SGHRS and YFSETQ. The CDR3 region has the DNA TGCGCCAGCAGCTCAATGCCTCCGGGACCAACACAGGGATACAATGAGCAGTTCTTC. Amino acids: CASSSMPPGPTQGYNEQFF.

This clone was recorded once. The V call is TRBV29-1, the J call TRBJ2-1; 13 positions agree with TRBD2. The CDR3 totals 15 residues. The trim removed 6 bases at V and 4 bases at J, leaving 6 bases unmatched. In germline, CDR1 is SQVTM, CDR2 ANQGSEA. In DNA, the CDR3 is TGCAGCGTCGCGACTAGCGGGGGGCCATACAATGAGCAGTTCTTC. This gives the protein CSVATSGGPYNEQFF.

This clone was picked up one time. The CDR3, as DNA: TGTGCCAGCAGCTCTAGCGGGGGGGCCGTCGGGGAGCTGTTTTTT. Translated, it gives CASSSSGGAVGELFF. The chain has TRBV7-8 and TRBJ2-2; 12 positions match TRBD2. Germline CDR1 and CDR2: SGHVS and FQNEAQ. The CDR3 consists of 15 residues. J was trimmed by 7 bases and V by 4 bases; bases with no gene match: 4.

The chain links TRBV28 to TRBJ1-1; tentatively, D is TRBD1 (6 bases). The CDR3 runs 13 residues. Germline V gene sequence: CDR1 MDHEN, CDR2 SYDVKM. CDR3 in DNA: TGTGCGTCACGGGGGGCCCTGAACACTGAAGCTTTCTTT. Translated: CASRGALNTEAFF. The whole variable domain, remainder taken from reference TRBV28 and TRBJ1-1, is DVKVTQSSRYLVKRTGEKVFLECVQDMDHENMFWYRQDPGLGLRLIYFSYDVKMKEKGDIPEGYSVSREKKERFSLILESASTNQTSMYLCASRGALNTEAFFGQGTRLTVV.

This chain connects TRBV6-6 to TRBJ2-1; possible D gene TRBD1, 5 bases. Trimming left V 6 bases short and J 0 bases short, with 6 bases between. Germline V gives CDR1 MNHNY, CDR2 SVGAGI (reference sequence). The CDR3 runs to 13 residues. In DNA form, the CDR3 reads TGTGCCAGCAGAGACAGCTCCTACAATGAGCAGTTCTTC. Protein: CASRDSSYNEQFF.

In DNA form, the CDR3 reads TGTGCCAGTAGCCGGGGACACCTGAACACTGAAGCTTTCTTT. It yields the protein CASSRGHLNTEAFF. V and J are TRBV19 and TRBJ1-1, with D perhaps matching TRBD1 (6 bases). Germline CDR1 LNHDA, CDR2 SQIVND (reference sequence). This CDR3 is 14 amino acids long. Trimming left V 6 bases short and J 0 bases short, with 11 bases between. The full variable domain, its missing parts supplied by reference TRBV19 and TRBJ1-1, is DGGITQSPKYLFRKEGQNVTLSCEQNLNHDAMYWYRQDPGQGLRLIYYSQIVNDFQKGDIAEGYSVSREKKESFPLTVTSAQKNPTAFYLCASSRGHLNTEAFFGQGTRLTVV.

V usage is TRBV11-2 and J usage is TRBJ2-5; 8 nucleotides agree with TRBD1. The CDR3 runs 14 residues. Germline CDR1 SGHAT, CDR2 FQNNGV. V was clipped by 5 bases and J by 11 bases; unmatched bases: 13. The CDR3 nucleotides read TGTGCCAGCAGCCGCGGCCCCCGGACAGGGAATCAGTACTTC. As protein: CASSRGPRTGNQYF.

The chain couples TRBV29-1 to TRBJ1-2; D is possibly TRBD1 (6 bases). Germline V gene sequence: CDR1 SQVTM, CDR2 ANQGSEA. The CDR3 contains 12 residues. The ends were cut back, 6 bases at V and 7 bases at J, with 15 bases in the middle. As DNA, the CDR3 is TGCAGCGTGGGGGACATGGATGGTGGCTACACCTTC. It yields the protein CSVGDMDGGYTF.

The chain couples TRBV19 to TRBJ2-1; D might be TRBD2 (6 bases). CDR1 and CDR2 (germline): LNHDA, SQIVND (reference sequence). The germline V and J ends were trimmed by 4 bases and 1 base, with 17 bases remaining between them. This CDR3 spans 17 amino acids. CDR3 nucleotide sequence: TGTGCCAGTAGTAAGCTCGGGCTAGCGTTTTCCTACAATGAGCAGTTCTTC. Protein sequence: CASSKLGLAFSYNEQFF.

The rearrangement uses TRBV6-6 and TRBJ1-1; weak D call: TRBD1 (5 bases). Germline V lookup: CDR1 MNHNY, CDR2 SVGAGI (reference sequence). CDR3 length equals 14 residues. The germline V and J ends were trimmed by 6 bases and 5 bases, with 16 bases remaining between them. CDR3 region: CASRESGFGTEAFF. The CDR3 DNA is TGTGCCAGCAGGGAATCAGGGTTTGGAACTGAAGCTTTCTTT.

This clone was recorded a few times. The DNA for the CDR3 is TGTGCCAGCCGGAGAAATACAGGGGTCTCACCCCTCCACTTT. Its translation is CASRRNTGVSPLHF. The J gene is TRBJ1-6, the V gene TRBV27; 7 nucleotides agree with TRBD1. The CDR3 loop spans 14 amino acids. Germline V gives CDR1 MNHEY, CDR2 SMNVEV (reference sequence). V shed 8 bases, J shed 10 bases, and the junction held 11 bases outside the gene matches.

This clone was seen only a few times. Here the CDR3 reads CASSRRQDPAYEQYF. CDR3 bases: TGTGCCAGCAGCCGAAGACAGGATCCGGCCTACGAGCAGTACTTC. The genes are TRBV14 and TRBJ2-7, with D perhaps matching TRBD1 (6 bases). Trimming removed 4 bases at V and 2 bases at J, with 15 bases between. CDR1 is SGHDN, CDR2 FVKESK, per germline. There are 15 residues in the CDR3.

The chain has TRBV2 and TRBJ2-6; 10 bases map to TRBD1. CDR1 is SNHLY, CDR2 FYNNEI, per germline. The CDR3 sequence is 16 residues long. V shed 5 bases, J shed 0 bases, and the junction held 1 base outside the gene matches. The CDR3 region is CASSWDRGSGANVLTF. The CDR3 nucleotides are TGTGCCAGCAGTTGGGACAGGGGCTCTGGGGCCAACGTCCTGACTTTC. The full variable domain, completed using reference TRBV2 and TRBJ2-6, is EPEVTQTPSHQVTQMGQEVILRCVPISNHLYFYWYRQILGQKVEFLVSFYNNEISEKSEIFDDQFSVERPDGSNFTLKIRSTKLEDSAMYFCASSWDRGSGANVLTFGAGSRLTVL.

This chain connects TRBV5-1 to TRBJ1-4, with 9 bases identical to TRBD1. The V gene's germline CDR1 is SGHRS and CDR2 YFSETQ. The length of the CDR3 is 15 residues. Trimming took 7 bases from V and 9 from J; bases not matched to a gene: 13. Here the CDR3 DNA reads TGCGCCAGCCGGGAACTGGACAGGGGAGGGAAAAAACTGTTTTTT. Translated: CASRELDRGGKKLFF.

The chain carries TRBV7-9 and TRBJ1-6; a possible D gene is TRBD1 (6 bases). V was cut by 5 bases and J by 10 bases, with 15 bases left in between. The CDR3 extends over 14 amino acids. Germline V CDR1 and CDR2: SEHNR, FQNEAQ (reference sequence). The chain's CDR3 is CASSPSAGGSPLHF. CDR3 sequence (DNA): TGTGCCAGCAGCCCCTCGGCGGGGGGCTCACCCCTCCACTTT.

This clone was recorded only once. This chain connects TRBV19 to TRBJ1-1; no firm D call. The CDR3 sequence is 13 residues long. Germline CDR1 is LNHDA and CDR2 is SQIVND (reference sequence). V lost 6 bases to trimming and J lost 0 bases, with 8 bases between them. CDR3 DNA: TGTGCCAGTAGACGTAACATGAACACTGAAGCTTTCTTT. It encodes CASRRNMNTEAFF.